The entry below gives a single T cell receptor beta chain sequence along with its context. The antigen is not known. This entry belongs to a study of cytomegalovirus exposure and HLA in healthy donors. Points from the study as a whole: Analyzed later, association rates of TCRs varied across HLA loci, with DRB1 most and HLA-C fewest. Relative to equally common others, HLA-associated TCR beta chains showed greater clonal expansion in a later analysis.

The V and J ends lost 5 bases and 8 bases respectively, with 10 bases between them. The CDR3 totals 13 residues. Germline-derived CDR1 and CDR2 are SEHNR and FQNEAQ (reference sequence). Primers for the PCR totalled 60 Vbeta and 13 Jbeta. TCRdb keeps only in-frame clones here, not all; method: immunoSEQ multiplex PCR. The specimen's table records some 140,000 clones. This TCR was recovered from a woman aged 60-75 years in good health and CMV-seronegative. The sample taken for sequencing was PBMCs. The genes are TRBV7-9 and TRBJ1-6; no clear D. CDR3 bases: TGTGCCAGCAGCCCAAAGAGAGATTCACCCCTCCACTTT. Translating it yields CASSPKRDSPLHF.